This T cell receptor beta chain was recovered during a study of T-cell memory formation after mild COVID-19. TCRdb redid the calling of the 5' RACE reads with MiXCR, one entry per CDR3 protein. The data hold under 150,000 distinct CDR3 sequences, with 22% observed a single time. V shed 0 bases, J shed 8 bases, and the junction held 14 bases outside the gene matches. Germline loops: CDR1 SGHRS, CDR2 YFSETQ. The CDR3 length is 17 residues. This receptor was identified in a man aged 18 to 30 who had mild COVID-19 (a few samples of this study predate the infection). Cell type and time point are not known. What was sequenced was PBMCs or a T cell subset sorted from them (not recorded which). The chain links TRBV5-1 to TRBJ2-1; TRBD1 aligns across 7 bases. This CDR3 reads CASSLEPGQPSRDEQFF. The CDR3 coding sequence is TGCGCCAGCAGCTTGGAGCCGGGACAGCCCTCTAGGGATGAGCAGTTCTTC.